This TCR beta chain was recorded in a study of PD-1 blockade in classical Hodgkin lymphoma. Broader study findings: Complete responders matched newly diagnosed patients in baseline diversity.

The table came from immunoSEQ multiplex PCR; TCRdb's copy has only in-frame clones and leaves some out. This table holds about 93,000 clones, about three quarters found once. V lost 0 bases and J lost 5; bases outside the gene matches: 7. The CDR3 covers 15 residues. Germline CDR1 SGHTA, CDR2 FQGTGA. As regards this clone: Its target is not known.

The time point here: cycle 4 day 1 (C4D1), after 5 to 7 weeks of nivolumab. All patients experienced relapse after autologous stem cell transplantation, and brentuximab vedotin exposure was variable. The V call is TRBV7-3, the J call TRBJ2-7, with 7 nucleotides matching TRBD1. The source was peripheral blood mononuclear cells (PBMCs), collected before the fourth cycle of nivolumab. The receptor was derived from a human donor with classical Hodgkin lymphoma. CDR3 amino acids: CASSLTPDRVHEQYF. CDR3 DNA sequence: TGTGCCAGCAGCTTAACCCCCGACAGGGTCCACGAGCAGTACTTC.